This TCR beta chain was documented in a study of blood T cell repertoires in COVID-19. In the study overall: Samples of COVID-19 (acute and convalescent) were obtained from the United States, Italy and Spain.

In the original analysis: Reference gene primer amplification gave nucleated cell count estimates. Assay: immunoSEQ multiplex PCR; the TCRdb copy retains only in-frame clones and omits some. The V and J calls and the clone size are those of that table, but D and trimming were determined from the DNA. The table records roughly 420,000 clones, roughly 90% of them present only once. Participants were aged 18 to 89 years, lived in about 26 US areas, and enrolled virtually. The CDR3 is 13 amino acids. Germline-derived CDR1 and CDR2 are SGHVS and FQNEAQ. There are a few counts of this clone. One junction end disagrees with the germline gene, perhaps due to a read error.

The chain links TRBV7-8 to TRBJ1-4; D ambiguous. The sequenced sample was PBMCs or T cells enriched from blood (not recorded which). The TCR was taken from a woman in her thirties with acute COVID-19. CDR3 in DNA: TGTGCCAGCAGCCCGAGCCCTAATGGAAAACTGTTTTTT. This translates into CASSPSPNGKLFF. The full variable domain, completed using reference TRBV7-8 and TRBJ1-4, is GAGVSQSPRYKVAKRGQDVALRCDPISGHVSLFWYQQALGQGPEFLTYFQNEAQLDKSGLPSDRFFAERPEGSVSTLKIQRTQQEDSAVYLCASSPSPNGKLFFGSGTQLSVL.